Each of the 3 T cell receptor beta chains below was sequenced from the same sample in a study of blood T cell repertoires in COVID-19. Sequencing used immunoSEQ multiplex PCR; TCRdb keeps in-frame clones, though not all of them. The sample lists fewer than 70,000 clones, 70% to 85% occurring once. Sequenced input: peripheral blood. The receptor source for this set is a woman aged 60-75 years with acute or convalescent COVID-19.

The sample holds a few counts of this clone. The genes are TRBV11-2 and TRBJ1-1; tentatively, D is TRBD1 (6 bases). Germline lookup yields CDR1 SGHAT and CDR2 FQNNGV. This CDR3 is built from 13 residues. The ends were cut back, 5 bases at V and 5 bases at J, with 12 bases in the middle. The CDR3 DNA sequence: TGTGCCAGCAGCCTACAGGGCAATACTGAAGCTTTCTTT. This codes for CASSLQGNTEAFF.

The sample holds one count of this clone. This chain uses TRBV7-3 with TRBJ2-3; TRBD2 aligns across 7 bases. Trimming took 0 bases from V and 10 from J; bases not matched to a gene: 4. CDR3 length: 13 amino acids. Germline CDR1 is SGHTA and CDR2 is FQGTGA. The CDR3 DNA is TGTGCCAGCAGCTTAACTGGGAGGGGATCGCAGTATTTT. This translates into CASSLTGRGSQYF.

The chain recombines TRBV6-6 with TRBJ1-3; no clear D. V was pared by 4 bases and J by 1 base, with 8 bases between. The CDR3 is 14 amino acids. CDR1 MNHNY and CDR2 SVGAGI come from the germline V gene (reference sequence). CDR3 loop: CASSFRGSGNTIYF. The CDR3 DNA sequence: TGTGCCAGCAGTTTCCGGGGATCTGGAAACACCATATATTTT.